Sequencing of this TCR beta chain was carried out in a study of control samples from healthy donors and cancer patients. The protocol was immunoSEQ multiplex PCR, while the TCRdb copy is restricted to in-frame clones and leaves out a portion. The top ten hold about 5% of the sample, which has around 78,000 clones, 94% seen once. The CDR3 contains 14 residues. What was sequenced was blood. The source is a woman between 18 and 29 years old in good health. V is TRBV21-1 and J is TRBJ1-1. TRBV21-1 is a pseudogene locus. Written as DNA, the CDR3 is TGTGCCAGCAGCAGCGGGACAAATAACACTGAAGCTTTCTTT. Its protein is CASSSGTNNTEAFF.